Given below is one T cell receptor beta chain in context. Its target is unknown. Looked up from germline, CDR1 is SGHAT and CDR2 is FQDESV (reference sequence). V was clipped by 3 bases and J by 3 bases, with 5 bases between them. The CDR3 consists of 13 residues. This specimen comes from a study of T cell responses to AZD1222 COVID-19 vaccine. Study observations and caveats: Donors were chiefly white British, with a greater number of females, and clonal diversity was perhaps underestimated. Just a handful of people given AZD1222 tested seropositive at baseline.

Pooled samples include second doses given at about 4 or 12 weeks. TCRdb keeps only in-frame clones here, not all; method: immunoSEQ multiplex PCR. The table has around 110,000 clones, 85% to 95% seen once. This receptor was taken from an adult who received the AZD1222 COVID-19 vaccine. This chain links TRBV11-1 with TRBJ2-2, with D unclear. This specimen was peripheral blood, taken 28 days after the second AZD1222 dose. The chain's CDR3 is CASSFGYTGELFF. The CDR3 DNA sequence: TGTGCCAGCAGCTTCGGCTACACCGGGGAGCTGTTTTTT.